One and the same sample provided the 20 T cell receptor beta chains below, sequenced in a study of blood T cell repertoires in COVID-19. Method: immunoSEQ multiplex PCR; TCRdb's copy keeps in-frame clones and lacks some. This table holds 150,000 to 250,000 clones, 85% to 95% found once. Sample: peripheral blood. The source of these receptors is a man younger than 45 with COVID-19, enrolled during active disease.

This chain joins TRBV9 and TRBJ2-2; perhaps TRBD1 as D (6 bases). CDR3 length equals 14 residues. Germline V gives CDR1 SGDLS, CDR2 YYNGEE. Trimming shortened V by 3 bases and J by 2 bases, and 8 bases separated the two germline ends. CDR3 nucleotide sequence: TGTGCCAGCAGCGACAGGGCCAACACCGGGGAGCTGTTTTTT. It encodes CASSDRANTGELFF.

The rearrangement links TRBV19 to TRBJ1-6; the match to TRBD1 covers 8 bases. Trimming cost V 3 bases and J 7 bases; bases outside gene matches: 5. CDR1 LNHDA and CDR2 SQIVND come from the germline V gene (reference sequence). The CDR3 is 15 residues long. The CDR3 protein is CASSIIGQGNSPLHF. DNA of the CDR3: TGTGCCAGTAGTATTATAGGACAGGGAAATTCACCCCTCCACTTT.

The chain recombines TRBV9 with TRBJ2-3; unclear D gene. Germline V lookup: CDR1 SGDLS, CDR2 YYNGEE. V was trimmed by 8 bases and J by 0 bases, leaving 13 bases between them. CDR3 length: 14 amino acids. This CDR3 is CASTPGSSTDTQYF. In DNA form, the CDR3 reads TGTGCCAGTACCCCCGGTTCTAGCACAGATACGCAGTATTTT. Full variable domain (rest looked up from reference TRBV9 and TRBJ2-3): DSGVTQTPKHLITATGQRVTLRCSPRSGDLSVYWYQQSLDQGLQFLIQYYNGEERAKGNILERFSAQQFPDLHSELNLSSLELGDSALYFCASTPGSSTDTQYFGPGTRLTVL.

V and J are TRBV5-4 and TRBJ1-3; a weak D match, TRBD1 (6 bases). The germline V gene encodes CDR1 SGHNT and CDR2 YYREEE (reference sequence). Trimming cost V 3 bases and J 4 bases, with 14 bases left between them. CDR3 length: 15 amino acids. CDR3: CASSWGRGSGNTIYF. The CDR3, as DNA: TGTGCCAGCAGCTGGGGGCGAGGATCCGGAAACACCATATATTTT.

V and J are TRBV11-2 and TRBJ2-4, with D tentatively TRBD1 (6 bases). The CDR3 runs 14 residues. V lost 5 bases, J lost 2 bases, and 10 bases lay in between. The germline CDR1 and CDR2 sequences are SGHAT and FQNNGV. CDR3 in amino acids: CASSPWDTKNIQYF. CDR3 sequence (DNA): TGTGCCAGCAGCCCTTGGGACACCAAAAACATTCAGTACTTC.

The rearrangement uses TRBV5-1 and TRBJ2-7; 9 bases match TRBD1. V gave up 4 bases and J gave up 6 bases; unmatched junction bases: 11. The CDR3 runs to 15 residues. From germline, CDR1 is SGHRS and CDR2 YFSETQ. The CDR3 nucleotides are TGCGCCAGCAGCCCGAAGGGGACAGGGCTCGGCGAGCAGTACTTC. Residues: CASSPKGTGLGEQYF.

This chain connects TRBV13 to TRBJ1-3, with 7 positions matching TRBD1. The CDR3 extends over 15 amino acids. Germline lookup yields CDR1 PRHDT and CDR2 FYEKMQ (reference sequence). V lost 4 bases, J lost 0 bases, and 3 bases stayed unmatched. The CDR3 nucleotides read TGTGCCAGCAGCTACAGGGGAGGCTCTGGAAACACCATATATTTT. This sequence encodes CASSYRGGSGNTIYF.

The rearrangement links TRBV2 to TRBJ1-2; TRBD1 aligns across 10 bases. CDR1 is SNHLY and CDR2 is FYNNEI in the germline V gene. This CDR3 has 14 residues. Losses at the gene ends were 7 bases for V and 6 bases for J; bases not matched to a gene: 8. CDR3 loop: CASTADRGLDGYTF. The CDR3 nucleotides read TGTGCCAGCACCGCAGACAGGGGGCTCGATGGCTACACCTTC.

The DNA for the CDR3 is TGTGCCAGCAGTGAACAAGCTAACCCGGGCGAGCAGTACTTC. Protein sequence: CASSEQANPGEQYF. This chain uses TRBV2 with TRBJ2-7, with D uncertain. Trimming removed 2 bases at V and 6 bases at J, with 14 bases between. Germline V gives CDR1 SNHLY, CDR2 FYNNEI. CDR3 size: 14 residues.

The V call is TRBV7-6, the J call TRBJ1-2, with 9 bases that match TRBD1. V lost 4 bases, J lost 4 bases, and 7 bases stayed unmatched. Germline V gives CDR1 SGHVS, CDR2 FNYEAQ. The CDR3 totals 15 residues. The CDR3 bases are TGTGCCAGCAGCTCGGGACAGGGAGGGCTCTATGGCTACACCTTC. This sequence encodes CASSSGQGGLYGYTF.

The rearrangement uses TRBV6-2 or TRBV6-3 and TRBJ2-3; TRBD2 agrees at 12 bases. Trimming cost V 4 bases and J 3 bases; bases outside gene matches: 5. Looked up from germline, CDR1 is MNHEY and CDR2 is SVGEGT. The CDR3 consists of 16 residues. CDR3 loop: CASSSTSGGDTDTQYF. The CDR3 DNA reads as TGTGCCAGCAGTTCGACTAGCGGGGGTGATACAGATACGCAGTATTTT.

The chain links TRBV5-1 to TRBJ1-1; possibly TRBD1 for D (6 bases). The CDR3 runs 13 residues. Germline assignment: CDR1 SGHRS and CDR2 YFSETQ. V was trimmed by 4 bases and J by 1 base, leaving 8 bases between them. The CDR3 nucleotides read TGCGCCAGCAGCCAAGGGGGGAACACTGAAGCTTTCTTT. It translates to CASSQGGNTEAFF. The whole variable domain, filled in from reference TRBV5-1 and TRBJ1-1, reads KAGVTQTPRYLIKTRGQQVTLSCSPISGHRSVSWYQQTPGQGLQFLFEYFSETQRNKGNFPGRFSGRQFSNSRSEMNVSTLELGDSALYLCASSQGGNTEAFFGQGTRLTVV.

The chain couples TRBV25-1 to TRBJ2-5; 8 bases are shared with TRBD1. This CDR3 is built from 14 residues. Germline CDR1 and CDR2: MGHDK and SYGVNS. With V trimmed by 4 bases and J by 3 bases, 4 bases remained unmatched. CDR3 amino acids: CASSGQGKEETQYF. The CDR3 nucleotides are TGTGCCAGCAGTGGACAGGGGAAGGAAGAGACCCAGTACTTC.

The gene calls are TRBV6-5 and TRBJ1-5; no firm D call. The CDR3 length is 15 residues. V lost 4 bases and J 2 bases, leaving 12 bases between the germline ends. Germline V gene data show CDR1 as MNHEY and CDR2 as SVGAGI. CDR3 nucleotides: TGTGCCAGCAGTTTAGCCCCCTTAGGCAATCAGCCCCAGCATTTT. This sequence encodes CASSLAPLGNQPQHF.

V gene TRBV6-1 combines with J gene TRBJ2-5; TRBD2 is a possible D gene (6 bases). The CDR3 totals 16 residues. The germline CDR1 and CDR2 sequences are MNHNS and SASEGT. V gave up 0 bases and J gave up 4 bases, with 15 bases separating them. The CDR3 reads CASSEALAGRTETQYF. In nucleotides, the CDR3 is TGTGCCAGCAGTGAAGCGCTTGCAGGGAGGACAGAGACCCAGTACTTC.

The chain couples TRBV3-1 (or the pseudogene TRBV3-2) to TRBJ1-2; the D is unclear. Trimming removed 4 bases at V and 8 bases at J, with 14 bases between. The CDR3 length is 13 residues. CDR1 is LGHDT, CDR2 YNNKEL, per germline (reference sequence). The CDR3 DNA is TGTGCCAGCAGCCCGGGCGGGGAGAAGGGCTACACCTTC. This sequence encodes CASSPGGEKGYTF.

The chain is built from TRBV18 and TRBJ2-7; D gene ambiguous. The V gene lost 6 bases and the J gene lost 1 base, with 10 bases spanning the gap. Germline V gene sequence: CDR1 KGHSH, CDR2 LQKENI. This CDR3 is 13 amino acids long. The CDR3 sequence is CASSLFGSYEQYF. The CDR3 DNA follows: TGTGCCAGCTCCCTATTCGGGTCCTACGAGCAGTACTTC.

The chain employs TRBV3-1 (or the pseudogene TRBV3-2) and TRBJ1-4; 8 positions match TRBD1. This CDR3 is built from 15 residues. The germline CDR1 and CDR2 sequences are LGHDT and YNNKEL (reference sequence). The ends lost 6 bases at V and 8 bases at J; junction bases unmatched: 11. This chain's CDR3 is CASSQYGTGGEKLFF. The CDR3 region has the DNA TGTGCCAGCAGTCAGTACGGGACAGGTGGGGAAAAACTGTTTTTT.

In DNA form, the CDR3 reads TGCGCCAGCAGTCTCAAGGGGATACCCTACAATGAGCAGTTCTTC. The encoded protein is CASSLKGIPYNEQFF. The V call is TRBV5-1, the J call TRBJ2-1; maybe TRBD1 (5 bases). Germline assignment: CDR1 SGHRS and CDR2 YFSETQ. V dropped 5 bases and J dropped 2 bases, with 14 bases sitting between them. The CDR3 extends over 15 amino acids.

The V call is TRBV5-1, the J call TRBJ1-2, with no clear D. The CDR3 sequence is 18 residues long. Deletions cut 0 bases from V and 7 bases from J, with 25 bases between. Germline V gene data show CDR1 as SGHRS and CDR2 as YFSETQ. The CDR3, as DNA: TGCGCCAGCAGCTTGGGAGATAATCGTGTCTCCAGCGTCAGTGGCTACACCTTC. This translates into CASSLGDNRVSSVSGYTF.